This paragraph covers one T cell receptor beta chain sequence. Antigen unknown. Looked up from germline, CDR1 is SQVTM and CDR2 is ANQGSEA. V lost 7 bases to trimming and J lost 1 base; unmatched junction nucleotides: 8. The CDR3 consists of 16 residues. The data are from a study of CD8 T cells in ankylosing spondylitis. Study findings and constraints: A TCR beta motif of about 8 highly homologous variants appeared characteristic of ankylosing spondylitis blood. Disease-associated clones were reportedly significantly overrepresented in matched ankylosing spondylitis synovial fluid. Some motif variants had been reported before (in reactive arthritis synovial fluid and blood). Those disease-linked clones were CD8+; they were also relatively rare in peripheral blood.

Libraries for TCR beta were made by quantitative 5'-RACE with molecular barcodes. TCRdb re-called the 5' RACE reads through MiXCR, storing one row per CDR3 protein. The table records about 800,000 distinct CDR3 sequences, approximately 12% of them present only once. The clonotype originates from a male donor with ankylosing spondylitis. The genes are TRBV29-1 and TRBJ2-1; 12 bases map to TRBD2. Sample: blood, either unsorted or a sorted T cell fraction (not recorded which). CDR3 bases: TGCAGCGCCATCTGGACTAGCGGGGCGTCCTACAATGAGCAGTTCTTC. Amino acid sequence: CSAIWTSGASYNEQFF.